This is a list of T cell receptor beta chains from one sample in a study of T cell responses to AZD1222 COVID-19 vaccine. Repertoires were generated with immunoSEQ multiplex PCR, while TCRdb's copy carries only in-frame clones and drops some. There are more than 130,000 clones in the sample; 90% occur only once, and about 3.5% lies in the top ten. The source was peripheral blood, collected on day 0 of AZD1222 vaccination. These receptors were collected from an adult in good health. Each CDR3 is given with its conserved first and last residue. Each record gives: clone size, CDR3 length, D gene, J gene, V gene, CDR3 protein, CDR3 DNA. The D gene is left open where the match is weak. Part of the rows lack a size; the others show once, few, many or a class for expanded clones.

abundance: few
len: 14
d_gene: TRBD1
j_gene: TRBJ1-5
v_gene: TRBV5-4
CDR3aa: CASSTGQGNQPQHF
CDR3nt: TGTGCCAGCAGCACCGGACAGGGGAATCAGCCCCAGCATTTT

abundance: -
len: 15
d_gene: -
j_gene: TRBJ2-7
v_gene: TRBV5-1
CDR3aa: CASSLAAGFGDEQYF
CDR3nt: TGCGCCAGCAGCTTGGCAGCCGGTTTTGGGGACGAGCAGTACTTC

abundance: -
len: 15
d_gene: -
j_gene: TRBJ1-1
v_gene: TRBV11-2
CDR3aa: CASSLLAGVGSEAFF
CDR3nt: TGTGCCAGCAGCTTACTCGCAGGGGTGGGGTCCGAGGCTTTCTTT

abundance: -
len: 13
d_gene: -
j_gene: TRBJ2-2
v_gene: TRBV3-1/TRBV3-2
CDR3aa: CASSQGSPGELFF
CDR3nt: TGTGCCAGCAGCCAAGGTTCGCCCGGGGAGCTGTTTTTT

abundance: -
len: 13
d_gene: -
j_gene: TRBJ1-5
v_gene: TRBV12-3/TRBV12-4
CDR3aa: CASSLRKDQPQHF
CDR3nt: TGTGCCAGCAGTTTACGTAAGGATCAGCCCCAGCATTTT

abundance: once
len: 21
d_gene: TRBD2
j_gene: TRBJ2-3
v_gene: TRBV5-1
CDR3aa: CASSLARSSGGLLLGTDTQYF
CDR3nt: TGCGCCAGCAGCTTGGCTCGTTCTAGCGGGGGCCTACTTCTGGGCACAGATACGCAGTATTTT

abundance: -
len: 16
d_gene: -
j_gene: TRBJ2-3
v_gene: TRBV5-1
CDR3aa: CASSSGPLTGGDTQYF
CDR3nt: TGCGCCAGCAGCTCGGGCCCCTTAACAGGTGGCGATACGCAGTATTTT

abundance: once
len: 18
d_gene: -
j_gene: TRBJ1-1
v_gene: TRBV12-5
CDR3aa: CASGLDFGTGLMNTEAFF
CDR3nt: TGTGCTAGTGGTTTAGATTTCGGGACGGGACTTATGAACACTGAAGCTTTCTTT

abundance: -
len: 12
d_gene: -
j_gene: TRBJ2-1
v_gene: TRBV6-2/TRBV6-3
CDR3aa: CASSLTPNEQFF
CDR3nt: TGTGCCAGCAGTTTAACCCCGAATGAGCAGTTCTTC

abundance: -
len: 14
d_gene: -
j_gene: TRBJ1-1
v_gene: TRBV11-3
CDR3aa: CASSLGWTNTEAFF
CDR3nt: TGTGCCAGCAGCTTAGGGTGGACGAACACTGAAGCTTTCTTT

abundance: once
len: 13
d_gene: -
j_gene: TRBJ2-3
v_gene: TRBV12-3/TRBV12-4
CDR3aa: CASSFRSTDTQYF
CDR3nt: TGTGCCAGCAGTTTTCGGAGCACAGATACGCAGTATTTT

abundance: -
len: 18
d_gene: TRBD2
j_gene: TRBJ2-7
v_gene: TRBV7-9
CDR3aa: CASSISGGDLLLSYEQYF
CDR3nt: TGTGCCAGCAGCATTAGCGGGGGCGACCTTCTTTTGTCCTACGAGCAGTACTTC

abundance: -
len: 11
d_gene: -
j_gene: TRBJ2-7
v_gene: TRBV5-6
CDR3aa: CASSYRPALYF
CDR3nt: TGTGCCAGCAGTTATAGGCCTGCCTTGTACTTC

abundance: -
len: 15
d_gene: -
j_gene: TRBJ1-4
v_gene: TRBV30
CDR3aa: CAWSVTGFFPFRLFF
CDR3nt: TGTGCCTGGAGTGTGACAGGCTTCTTCCCTTTTAGACTGTTTTTT

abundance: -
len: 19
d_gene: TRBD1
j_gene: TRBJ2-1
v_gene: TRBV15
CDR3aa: CATSRVIPGQGFVVSEQFF
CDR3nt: TGTGCCACCAGCAGAGTAATACCGGGACAGGGGTTCGTGGTGAGTGAGCAGTTCTTC

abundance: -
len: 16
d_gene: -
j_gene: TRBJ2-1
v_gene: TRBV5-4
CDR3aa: CASTNPTGVTYNEQFF
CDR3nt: TGTGCCAGCACCAACCCAACGGGAGTTACCTACAATGAGCAGTTCTTC

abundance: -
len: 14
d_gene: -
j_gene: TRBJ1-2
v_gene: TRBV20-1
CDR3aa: CSASRAERNYGYTF
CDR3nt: TGCAGTGCTAGTAGGGCCGAACGAAACTATGGCTACACCTTC

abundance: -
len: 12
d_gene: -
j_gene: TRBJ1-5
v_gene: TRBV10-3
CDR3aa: CAISADNQPQHF
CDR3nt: TGTGCCATCAGTGCTGACAATCAGCCCCAGCATTTT

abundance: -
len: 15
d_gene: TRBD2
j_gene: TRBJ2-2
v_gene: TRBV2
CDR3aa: CASRLAGVSAGELFF
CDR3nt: TGTGCCAGCAGATTAGCGGGAGTGAGTGCCGGGGAGCTGTTTTTT

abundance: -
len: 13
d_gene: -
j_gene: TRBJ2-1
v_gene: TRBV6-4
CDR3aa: CASSDGDFTEQFF
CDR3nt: TGTGCCAGCAGTGACGGGGACTTTACTGAGCAGTTCTTC

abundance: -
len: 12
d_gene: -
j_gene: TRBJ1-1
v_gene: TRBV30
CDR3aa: CACCGPGSEAFF
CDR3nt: TGTGCCTGTTGTGGCCCGGGGTCTGAAGCTTTCTTT

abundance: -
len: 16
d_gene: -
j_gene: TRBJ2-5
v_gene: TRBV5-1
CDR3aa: CASSLAYGERWETQYF
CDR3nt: TGCGCCAGCAGCTTGGCTTATGGGGAGAGGTGGGAGACCCAGTACTTC

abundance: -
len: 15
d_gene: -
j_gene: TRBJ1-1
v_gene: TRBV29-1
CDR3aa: CSVAPLRQVNTEAFF
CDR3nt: TGCAGCGTTGCTCCTCTGCGGCAAGTGAACACTGAAGCTTTCTTT

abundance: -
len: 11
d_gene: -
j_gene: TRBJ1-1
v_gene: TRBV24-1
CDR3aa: CATRPDSEAFF
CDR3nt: TGTGCCACCAGACCCGACAGCGAAGCTTTCTTT

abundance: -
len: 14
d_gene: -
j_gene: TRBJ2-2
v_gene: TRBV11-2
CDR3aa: CASSLAGGTGELFF
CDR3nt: TGTGCCAGCAGCTTAGCCGGAGGGACCGGGGAGCTGTTTTTT

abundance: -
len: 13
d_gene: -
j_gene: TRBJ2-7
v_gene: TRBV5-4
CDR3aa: CASSLGGPYEQYF
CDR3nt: TGTGCCAGCAGCTTGGGGGGCCCTTACGAGCAGTACTTC

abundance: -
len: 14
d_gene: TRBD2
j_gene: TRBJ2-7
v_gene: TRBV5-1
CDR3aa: CASSLSGGYSEQYF
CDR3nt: TGCGCCAGCAGCTTGTCGGGAGGTTATTCCGAGCAGTACTTC

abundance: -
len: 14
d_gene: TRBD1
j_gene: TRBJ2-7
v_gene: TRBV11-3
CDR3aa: CASTEDRVSYEQYF
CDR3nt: TGTGCCAGCACCGAGGACAGGGTCTCCTACGAGCAGTACTTC

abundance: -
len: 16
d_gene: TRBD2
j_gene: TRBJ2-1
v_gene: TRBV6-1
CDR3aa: CASSASAGANYNEQFF
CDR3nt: TGTGCCAGCAGTGCCTCAGCGGGAGCAAACTACAATGAGCAGTTCTTC

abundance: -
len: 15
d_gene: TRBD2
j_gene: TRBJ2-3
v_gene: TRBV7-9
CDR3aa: CASRRTSGKADTQYF
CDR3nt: TGTGCCAGCAGGCGGACTAGCGGCAAGGCAGATACGCAGTATTTT

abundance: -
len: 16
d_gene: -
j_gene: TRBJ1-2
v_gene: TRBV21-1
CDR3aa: CASSLRDRGIMCGHTF
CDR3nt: TGTGCCAGCAGCCTTCGGGACAGGGGAATTATGTGTGGTCACACCTTC

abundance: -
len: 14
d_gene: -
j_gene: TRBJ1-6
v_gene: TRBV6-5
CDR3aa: CATDRGSYNSPLHF
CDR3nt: TGTGCCACCGACCGTGGCTCCTATAATTCACCCCTCCACTTT

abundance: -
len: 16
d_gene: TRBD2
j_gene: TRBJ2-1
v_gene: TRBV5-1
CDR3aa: CASSLGAGFQYNEQFF
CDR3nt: TGCGCCAGCAGCTTGGGAGCGGGGTTCCAATACAATGAGCAGTTCTTC

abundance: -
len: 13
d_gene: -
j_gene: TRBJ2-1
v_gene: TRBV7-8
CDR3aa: CASSLTNRGEQFF
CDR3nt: TGTGCCAGCAGCTTAACTAATAGGGGTGAGCAGTTCTTC

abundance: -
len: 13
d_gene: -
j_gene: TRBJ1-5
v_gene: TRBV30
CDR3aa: CAWSGGLDQPQHF
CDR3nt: TGTGCCTGGAGCGGGGGCTTGGATCAGCCCCAGCATTTT

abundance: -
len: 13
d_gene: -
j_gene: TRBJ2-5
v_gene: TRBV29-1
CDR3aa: CSVIPDTQETQYF
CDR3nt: TGCAGCGTTATTCCGGACACCCAAGAGACCCAGTACTTC

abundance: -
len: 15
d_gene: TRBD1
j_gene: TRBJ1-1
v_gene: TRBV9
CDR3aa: CASSKGTGEGTEAFF
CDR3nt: TGTGCCAGCAGCAAGGGGACAGGGGAGGGCACTGAAGCTTTCTTT

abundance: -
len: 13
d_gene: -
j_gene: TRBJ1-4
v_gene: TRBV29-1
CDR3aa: CSAAWGFNEKLFF
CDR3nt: TGCAGCGCAGCGTGGGGTTTTAATGAAAAACTGTTTTTT

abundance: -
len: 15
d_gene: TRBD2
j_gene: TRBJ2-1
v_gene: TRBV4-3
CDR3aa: CASSQGLAGVPEQFF
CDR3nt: TGCGCCAGCAGCCAAGGACTAGCGGGAGTTCCCGAGCAGTTCTTC

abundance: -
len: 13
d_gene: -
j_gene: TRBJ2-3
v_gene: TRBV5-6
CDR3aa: CASSMGQTDTQYF
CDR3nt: TGTGCCAGCAGCATGGGACAAACCGATACGCAGTATTTT

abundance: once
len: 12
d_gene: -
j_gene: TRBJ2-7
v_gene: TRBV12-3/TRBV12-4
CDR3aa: CASSFWQYEQYF
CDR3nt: TGTGCCAGCAGTTTTTGGCAGTACGAGCAGTACTTC

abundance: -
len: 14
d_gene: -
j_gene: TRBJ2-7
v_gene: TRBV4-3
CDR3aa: CASSQGLDSYEQYF
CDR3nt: TGCGCCAGCAGCCAAGGACTCGACTCCTACGAGCAGTACTTC

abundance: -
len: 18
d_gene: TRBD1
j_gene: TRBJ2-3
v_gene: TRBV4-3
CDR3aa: CASSQDPPTGALTDTQYF
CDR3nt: TGCGCCAGCAGCCAAGACCCCCCGACAGGGGCCCTCACAGATACGCAGTATTTT

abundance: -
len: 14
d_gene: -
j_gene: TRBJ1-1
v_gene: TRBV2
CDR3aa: CASSWRAENTEAFF
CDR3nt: TGTGCCAGCAGTTGGCGGGCAGAAAACACTGAAGCTTTCTTT

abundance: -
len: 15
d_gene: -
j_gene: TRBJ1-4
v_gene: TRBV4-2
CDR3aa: CASSQPGLGHEKLFF
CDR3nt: TGTGCCAGCAGCCAACCCGGGTTGGGGCATGAAAAACTGTTTTTT

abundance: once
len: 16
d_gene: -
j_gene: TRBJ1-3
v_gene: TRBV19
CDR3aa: CASRPAGREVRNTIYF
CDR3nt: TGTGCCAGTAGGCCCGCGGGCAGGGAAGTAAGAAACACCATATATTTT

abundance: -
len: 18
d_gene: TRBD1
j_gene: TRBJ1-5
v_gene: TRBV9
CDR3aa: CASSVGLEDRGPHQPQHF
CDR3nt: TGTGCCAGCAGCGTAGGACTCGAGGACAGGGGGCCCCATCAGCCCCAGCATTTT

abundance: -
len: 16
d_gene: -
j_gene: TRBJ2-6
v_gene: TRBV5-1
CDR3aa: CASRTQPPSGANVLTF
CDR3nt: TGCGCCAGCAGGACCCAACCGCCATCTGGGGCCAACGTCCTGACTTTC

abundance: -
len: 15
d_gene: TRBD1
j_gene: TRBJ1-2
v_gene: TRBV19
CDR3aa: CASSNRAGGLGGYTF
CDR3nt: TGTGCCAGTAGTAATCGGGCAGGGGGCCTTGGCGGCTACACCTTC

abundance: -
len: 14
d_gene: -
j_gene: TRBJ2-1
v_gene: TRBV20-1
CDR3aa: CSASRGSSYNEQFF
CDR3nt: TGCAGTGCTAGTCGGGGAAGCTCCTACAATGAGCAGTTCTTC

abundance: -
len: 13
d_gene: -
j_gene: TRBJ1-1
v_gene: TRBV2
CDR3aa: CASEVLWNTEAFF
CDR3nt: TGTGCCAGCGAGGTTCTGTGGAACACTGAAGCTTTCTTT

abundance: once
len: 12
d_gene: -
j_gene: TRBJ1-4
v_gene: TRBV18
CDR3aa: CASSRRAEKLFF
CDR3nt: TGTGCCAGCTCACGCCGGGCCGAAAAACTGTTTTTT

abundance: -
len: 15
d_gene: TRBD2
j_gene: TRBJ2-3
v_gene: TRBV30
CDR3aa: CAWSTLAGGTDTQYF
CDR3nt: TGTGCCTGGAGCACACTAGCGGGCGGCACAGATACGCAGTATTTT

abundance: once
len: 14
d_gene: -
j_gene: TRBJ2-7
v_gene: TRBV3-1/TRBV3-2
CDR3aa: CASSAPGISYEQYF
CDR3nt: TGTGCCAGCAGCGCCCCGGGAATCTCCTACGAGCAGTACTTC

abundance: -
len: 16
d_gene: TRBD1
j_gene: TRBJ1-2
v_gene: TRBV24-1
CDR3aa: CATSDLNFGQGISYTF
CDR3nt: TGTGCCACCAGTGATTTAAATTTCGGACAGGGGATCAGCTACACCTTC